A single sample is the source of the 19 T cell receptor beta chains below, sequenced in a study of blood T cell repertoires in COVID-19. Produced via immunoSEQ multiplex PCR; TCRdb's table is partial and in-frame only. The table lists hundreds of thousands of clones, about 90% of them singletons, with approximately 0.92% in the top ten. The sample consisted of peripheral blood. These receptors originate from a man aged 18 to 35 with COVID-19, enrolled during active disease.

The rearrangement joins TRBV7-7 to TRBJ2-1; TRBD1 aligns across 8 bases. Looked up from germline, CDR1 is SSHAT and CDR2 is FNYEAQ (reference sequence). V lost 5 bases to trimming and J lost 1 base; unmatched junction nucleotides: 19. This CDR3 is built from 20 residues. CDR3 region: CASSPRIGQGNRTSYNEQFF. DNA of the CDR3: TGTGCCAGCAGCCCGAGGATAGGACAGGGAAACCGAACGTCCTACAATGAGCAGTTCTTC. Full variable domain (remainder filled in from reference TRBV7-7 and TRBJ2-1): GAGVSQSPRYKVTKRGQDVTLRCDPISSHATLYWYQQALGQGPEFLTYFNYEAQPDKSGLPSDRFSAERPEGSISTLTIQRTEQRDSAMYRCASSPRIGQGNRTSYNEQFFGPGTRLTVL.

The chain links TRBV19 to TRBJ2-7, with 9 bases fitting TRBD1. The V gene's germline CDR1 is LNHDA and CDR2 SQIVND (reference sequence). This CDR3 comprises 14 residues. V shed 8 bases and J 2 bases; nucleotides not matched to a gene: 7. The CDR3 is CASSDRGKPYEQYF. The CDR3 coding sequence is TGTGCCAGTTCAGACAGGGGGAAGCCCTACGAGCAGTACTTC.

CDR3 nucleotides: TGTGCCAGCAGTTTTTCCCCTAGCTCCTACAATGAGCAGTTCTTC. Translated, it gives CASSFSPSSYNEQFF. The chain employs TRBV27 and TRBJ2-1; D unclear. Germline V gives CDR1 MNHEY, CDR2 SMNVEV (reference sequence). V was clipped by 3 bases and J by 0 bases, with 9 bases between them. The CDR3 consists of 15 residues.

The J gene is TRBJ2-1, the V gene TRBV29-1; 7 bases map to TRBD2. CDR1 is SQVTM and CDR2 is ANQGSEA in the germline V gene. With V trimmed by 6 bases and J by 7 bases, 6 bases remained unmatched. The CDR3 is made up of 12 amino acids. The CDR3 DNA reads TGCAGCGTAGCCGACGGGGGGAATGAGCAGTTCTTC. Residues: CSVADGGNEQFF.

This clone was seen just once. The gene calls are TRBV14 and TRBJ1-6; a weak D match, TRBD1 (6 bases). This CDR3 comprises 15 residues. Per germline, CDR1 SGHDN and CDR2 FVKESK. Trimming stripped 4 bases from V and 5 bases from J, with 12 bases between. CDR3 coding DNA: TGTGCCAGCAGCCGGGTCGGGACAAATAATTCACCCCTCCACTTT. The encoded protein is CASSRVGTNNSPLHF.

Here the CDR3 DNA reads TGTGCCAGCAGAGGATTGGACAGGGTCCAAGAGACCCAGTACTTC. Its protein is CASRGLDRVQETQYF. The chain has TRBV28 and TRBJ2-5, with 8 bases identical to TRBD1. Trimming took 6 bases from V and 1 from J; bases not matched to a gene: 7. CDR3 size: 15 residues. Germline CDR1 and CDR2: MDHEN and SYDVKM. The variable domain in full, completed from reference TRBV28 and TRBJ2-5, reads DVKVTQSSRYLVKRTGEKVFLECVQDMDHENMFWYRQDPGLGLRLIYFSYDVKMKEKGDIPEGYSVSREKKERFSLILESASTNQTSMYLCASRGLDRVQETQYFGPGTRLLVL.

This clone has a single count. The chain uses TRBV11-3 and TRBJ2-5; unclear D gene. CDR1 is SGHNT and CDR2 is YENEEA in the germline V gene. The germline V and J ends were trimmed by 1 base and 5 bases, with 8 bases remaining between them. The CDR3 spans 13 residues. The CDR3 DNA sequence: TGTGCCAGCAGCTTAGGAGTCTACGAGACCCAGTACTTC. Protein product: CASSLGVYETQYF.

The V call is TRBV6-2 or TRBV6-3, the J call TRBJ2-1; TRBD2 agrees at 9 bases. Germline trimming cut 0 bases from V and 2 bases from J; bases unmatched to any gene: 11. CDR3 length equals 19 residues. Per the germline V gene, CDR1 is MNHEY and CDR2 is SVGEGT. The CDR3 is CASSYSQGGSGSPYNEQFF. The DNA for the CDR3 is TGTGCCAGCAGTTACTCCCAGGGAGGTAGCGGGAGTCCCTACAATGAGCAGTTCTTC.

The chain joins TRBV7-6 to TRBJ2-2, with 7 bases that match TRBD1. Per germline, CDR1 SGHVS and CDR2 FNYEAQ. Losses at the gene ends were 10 bases for V and 0 bases for J; bases not matched to a gene: 8. The CDR3 contains 15 residues. The CDR3, as DNA: TGTGCCATCCCTAATGGGACAGCGAACACCGGGGAGCTGTTTTTT. Its translation is CAIPNGTANTGELFF. Variable domain in full (rest from reference TRBV7-6 and TRBJ2-2): GAGVSQSPRYKVTKRGQDVALRCDPISGHVSLYWYRQALGQGPEFLTYFNYEAQQDKSGLPNDRFSAERPEGSISTLTIQRTEQRDSAMYRCAIPNGTANTGELFFGEGSRLTVL.

The rearrangement uses TRBV18 and TRBJ1-4, with D uncertain. V was clipped by 6 bases and J by 4 bases, with 12 bases between them. The germline gives CDR1 KGHSH, CDR2 LQKENI. The CDR3 extends over 14 amino acids. CDR3 sequence reads: CASSPPGSNEKLFF. The CDR3 bases are TGTGCCAGCTCGCCTCCGGGAAGTAATGAAAAACTGTTTTTT.

The gene calls are TRBV19 and TRBJ2-7; D is possibly TRBD2 (6 bases). CDR1 is LNHDA and CDR2 is SQIVND in the germline V gene (reference sequence). Trimming removed 4 bases at V and 3 bases at J, with 16 bases between. The CDR3 length is 15 residues. The CDR3 nucleotides read TGTGCCAGTAGTAGAGAGACTAGTCGCTTCTACGAGCAGTACTTC. Translating gives CASSRETSRFYEQYF.

V gene TRBV19 combines with J gene TRBJ2-1, with TRBD1 matching over 7 bases. CDR3 size: 15 residues. Germline lookup yields CDR1 LNHDA and CDR2 SQIVND (reference sequence). V was pared by 4 bases and J by 4 bases, with 7 bases of the junction left unmatched. CDR3 in amino acids: CASSKDRAFYNEQFF. The CDR3 bases are TGTGCCAGTAGTAAAGACAGGGCTTTTTACAATGAGCAGTTCTTC.

The rearrangement links TRBV19 to TRBJ2-7; perhaps TRBD2 as D (6 bases). Looked up from germline, CDR1 is LNHDA and CDR2 is SQIVND (reference sequence). V was pared by 3 bases and J by 3 bases, with 12 bases between. This CDR3 has 14 amino acids. Written as DNA, the CDR3 is TGTGCCAGTAGTATGGCGGGGATGAACTACGAGCAGTACTTC. As protein: CASSMAGMNYEQYF.

This chain joins TRBV2 and TRBJ1-1; no clear D. CDR1 SNHLY and CDR2 FYNNEI come from the germline V gene. The V and J ends lost 5 bases and 8 bases respectively, with 12 bases between them. This CDR3 is 12 amino acids long. CDR3 sequence: CASSTRYAEAFF. In nucleotides, the CDR3 is TGTGCCAGCAGTACCCGGTACGCCGAAGCTTTCTTT.

The gene calls are TRBV15 and TRBJ2-3, with a possible D match to TRBD1 (7 bases). Between the trimmed V and J ends, which lost 0 bases and 7 bases, there was a span of 14 bases. CDR3 length: 15 amino acids. The germline V gene encodes CDR1 LNHNV and CDR2 YYDKDF (reference sequence). DNA for the CDR3: TGTGCCACCAGCAGAGATCGAGGGGGCGGGAATACGCAGTATTTT. Translated, it gives CATSRDRGGGNTQYF.

This clone was detected only once. The J gene is TRBJ1-5, the V gene TRBV16; D uncertain. This CDR3 is built from 13 residues. Trimming took off 1 base at V and 6 bases at J, with 7 bases between the two ends. Germline-derived CDR1 and CDR2 are KGHSY and FQNENV. CDR3 residues: CASSQFISQPQHF. The DNA of the CDR3 is TGTGCCAGCAGCCAATTTATATCTCAGCCCCAGCATTTT. Full variable domain (outside the CDR3, taken from reference TRBV16 and TRBJ1-5): GEEVAQTPKHLVRGEGQKAKLYCAPIKGHSYVFWYQQVLKNEFKFLISFQNENVFDETGMPKERFSAKCLPNSPCSLEIQATKLEDSAVYFCASSQFISQPQHFGDGTRLSIL.

V usage is TRBV24-1 and J usage is TRBJ2-2; D may be TRBD1 (6 bases). Germline V gives CDR1 KGHDR, CDR2 SFDVKD. This CDR3 contains 15 residues. V shed 8 bases and J shed 8 bases, with 20 bases lying between them. CDR3 coding DNA: TGTGCCACCATTGGCCCACCCGAGGACAGAGGGGAGCTGTTTTTT. This encodes CATIGPPEDRGELFF.

The chain joins TRBV6-5 to TRBJ1-6, with D unclear. V was shortened by 2 bases and J by 0 bases, with 8 bases between the two germline ends. CDR3 length: 16 amino acids. The germline gives CDR1 MNHEY, CDR2 SVGAGI. DNA for the CDR3: TGTGCCAGCAGTTACGACACGAGCTCCTATAATTCACCCCTCCACTTT. Its protein product is CASSYDTSSYNSPLHF.

This clone came up a few times. The gene calls are TRBV3-1 (or the pseudogene TRBV3-2) and TRBJ2-3; 7 bases agree with TRBD2. CDR3 size: 17 residues. Germline V gene data show CDR1 as LGHDT and CDR2 as YNNKEL (reference sequence). With 0 bases clipped from V and 2 bases from J, the junction kept 8 bases outside the gene matches. The CDR3 region is CASSQDYGAGHTDTQYF. CDR3 DNA: TGTGCCAGCAGCCAAGATTACGGAGCGGGGCACACAGATACGCAGTATTTT.